The rows below give T cell receptor beta chains drawn from one sample of a study of CD8+CD57+ T cells in acquired aplastic anemia. TCRdb reprocessed the reads via MiXCR and lists one record per CDR3 protein. The table lists around 150,000 distinct CDR3 sequences, around 48% of them singletons. Sample: sorted CD4+, CD8+, or CD8+CD57+ T cells (not recorded which) from PBMCs. The origin of the receptors is a human donor with aplastic anemia. Both conserved end residues are part of each CDR3. Each record gives: V gene, J gene, clone size, D gene, CDR3 protein, CDR3 DNA. D genes are given only for firm matches. Clone size is not always given. Where it is, it says once, few, many or a class for expanded clones.

TRBV7-3	TRBJ2-7	-	-	CASSLQSHEQYF	TGTGCCAGCAGCTTACAGTCCCACGAGCAGTACTTC
TRBV20-1	TRBJ1-5	-	-	CSARVGLLQPQHF	TGCAGTGCTAGAGTTGGCCTACTGCAGCCCCAGCATTTT
TRBV29-1	TRBJ1-1	-	TRBD1	CSVGTGVVNTEAFF	TGCAGCGTTGGGACAGGAGTCGTGAACACTGAAGCTTTCTTT
TRBV6-1	TRBJ1-2	many	-	CASRRDSKYGYTF	TGTGCCAGCAGACGAGACAGCAAGTATGGCTACACCTTC
TRBV7-2	TRBJ2-3	-	-	CASTLADTQYF	-
TRBV24-1	TRBJ2-5	many	-	CATSDWGNRDQETQYF	TGTGCCACCAGTGATTGGGGCAACCGAGACCAAGAGACCCAGTACTTC
TRBV6-5	TRBJ1-5	many	TRBD1	CATSGTDSNQPQHF	TGTGCCACCTCCGGGACAGATAGCAATCAGCCCCAGCATTTT
TRBV12-3/TRBV12-4	TRBJ2-7	-	TRBD2	CASSYLAGSSYEQYF	TGTGCCAGCAGTTACCTAGCGGGAAGCTCCTACGAGCAGTACTTC
TRBV10-3	TRBJ2-2	-	TRBD2	CAISERAGLSTGELFF	TGTGCCATCAGTGAGAGAGCGGGGTTGAGCACCGGGGAGCTGTTTTTT
TRBV6-5	TRBJ2-5	many	TRBD2	CASSLLAGDGETQYF	TGTGCCAGCAGCCTACTAGCGGGCGACGGAGAGACCCAGTACTTC
TRBV24-1	TRBJ2-5	once	TRBD1	CATSDGGQGALETQYF	TGTGCCACCAGTGATGGCGGACAGGGGGCTTTAGAGACCCAGTACTTC
TRBV7-2	TRBJ2-7	-	TRBD2	CASAGLAASYEQYF	TGTGCCAGCGCGGGGCTAGCGGCTTCCTACGAGCAGTACTTC
TRBV24-1	TRBJ2-2	-	TRBD1	CATSDEGQSHTGKLFF	TGTGCCACCAGTGACGAGGGACAGTCGCACACCGGGAAGCTGTTTTTT
TRBV9	TRBJ1-5	-	-	CASSVALSFNQPQHF	TGTGCCAGCAGCGTAGCCCTCAGTTTCAATCAGCCCCAGCATTTT
TRBV4-1	TRBJ2-6	few	-	CASSQGIWGYVKPGANVLTF	TGCGCCAGCAGTCAGGGGATTTGGGGTTATGTAAAGCCTGGGGCCAACGTCCTGACTTTC
TRBV3-1	TRBJ1-1	few	-	CASSQGGGVAEAFF	TGTGCCAGCAGCCAGGGGGGTGGGGTCGCTGAAGCTTTCTTT
TRBV20-1	TRBJ2-3	-	TRBD2	CSARKAGGQSDTQYF	TGCAGTGCTAGAAAAGCGGGGGGGCAATCAGATACGCAGTATTTT
TRBV9	TRBJ2-5	-	-	CASRASRYQETQYF	TGTGCCAGCAGGGCTAGCAGATACCAAGAGACCCAGTACTTC
TRBV29-1	TRBJ2-3	-	-	CSVKERLTDTQYF	TGCAGCGTTAAAGAGCGCCTCACAGATACGCAGTATTTT
TRBV2	TRBJ2-7	-	-	CASSQGSYSYEQYF	TGCGCCAGCAGTCAAGGTTCCTACTCCTACGAGCAGTACTTC
TRBV2	TRBJ2-1	few	-	CARGEWPLLSSYNEQFF	TGTGCCAGGGGGGAGTGGCCGCTACTTTCGTCCTACAATGAGCAGTTCTTC
TRBV7-3	TRBJ2-3	-	-	CASSFDKRDTQYF	TGTGCCAGCAGTTTCGACAAGAGGGATACGCAGTATTTT
TRBV5-1	TRBJ2-7	-	-	CASSLETGSSGEQYF	TGCGCCAGCAGCTTGGAAACAGGGTCTTCGGGCGAGCAGTACTTC
TRBV27	TRBJ2-7	few	TRBD1	CASAPGQGYLFDYEQYF	TGTGCCAGCGCACCGGGACAGGGGTACCTCTTCGACTACGAGCAGTACTTC
TRBV9	TRBJ1-2	many	TRBD1	CASSASGTGGNYGYTF	TGTGCCAGCAGCGCCTCGGGCACAGGGGGCAACTATGGCTACACCTTC
TRBV20-1	TRBJ1-3	-	-	CSARAGTGNTIYF	TGCAGTGCTAGAGCGGGAACTGGAAACACCATATATTTT
TRBV24-1	TRBJ1-1	many	-	CATSGESNTEAFF	TGTGCCACCAGTGGGGAAAGTAACACTGAAGCTTTCTTT
TRBV9	TRBJ1-5	many	TRBD1	CASSVGGQGYQPQHF	TGTGCCAGCAGCGTAGGGGGACAGGGGTATCAGCCCCAGCATTTT